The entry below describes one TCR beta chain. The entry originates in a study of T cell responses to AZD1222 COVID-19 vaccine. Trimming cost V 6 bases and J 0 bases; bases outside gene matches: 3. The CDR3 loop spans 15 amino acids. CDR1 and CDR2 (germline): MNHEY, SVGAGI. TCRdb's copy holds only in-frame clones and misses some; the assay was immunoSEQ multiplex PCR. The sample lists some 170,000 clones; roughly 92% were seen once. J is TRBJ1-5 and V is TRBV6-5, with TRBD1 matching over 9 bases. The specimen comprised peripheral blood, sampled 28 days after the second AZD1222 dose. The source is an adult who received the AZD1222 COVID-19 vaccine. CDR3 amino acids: CASRGQGISNQPQHF. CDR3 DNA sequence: TGTGCCAGCAGGGGACAGGGAATTAGCAATCAGCCCCAGCATTTT.